This entry lists 9 T cell receptor beta chains sequenced from one sample in a study of patients and donors after allogeneic stem cell transplantation (TCRdb year 2020). Library preparation was by RT-PCR. The sequencing machine was a NextSeq 550. In TCRdb, the public reads were trimmed at Q25 with fastp and aligned with MiXCR, with productive beta chains retained. Rows merge per CDR3 protein into single entries with the most common DNA and genes. This sample holds about a million distinct CDR3 sequences; more than 15% were observed only once. The ten biggest clones cover around 6% of the sample. Sequenced input: blood, either unsorted or a sorted T cell fraction (not recorded which). All receptors derive from a human donor who was either an allogeneic HSCT recipient or a stem cell or donor lymphocyte infusion donor (not recorded which). It is not recorded whose cells these are; they may come from a transplant donor.

This clonotype was seen only a few times. The V call is TRBV5-6, the J call TRBJ1-5; tentative D call: TRBD1 (5 bases). There are 17 residues in the CDR3. The V and J ends lost 1 base and 0 bases respectively, with 14 bases between them. Germline CDR1 SGHDT, CDR2 YYEEEE. CDR3 protein: CASSLWGSLYSNQPQHF. Here the CDR3 DNA reads TGTGCCAGCAGCTTGTGGGGCAGTCTCTATAGCAATCAGCCCCAGCATTTT.

V is TRBV29-1 and J is TRBJ2-7; D ambiguous. The ends were cut back, 5 bases at V and 0 bases at J, with 14 bases in the middle. The CDR3 loop spans 14 amino acids. Germline-derived CDR1 and CDR2 are SQVTM and ANQGSEA. CDR3 in DNA: TGCAGCGTTCTCAAGGACCGGAGCTCCTACGAGCAGTACTTC. This sequence encodes CSVLKDRSSYEQYF.

This clonotype has only a few counts. This CDR3 is CASSPPPGLLNTGELFF. Here the CDR3 DNA reads TGTGCCAGCAGCCCACCCCCGGGACTACTGAACACCGGGGAGCTGTTTTTT. This rearrangement joins TRBV7-2 to TRBJ2-2; TRBD2 matches 7 bases. This CDR3 comprises 17 residues. CDR1 is SGHTA, CDR2 FQGNSA, per germline. V was clipped by 5 bases and J by 1 base; unmatched bases: 10.

V usage is TRBV12-3 or TRBV12-4 and J usage is TRBJ2-2; 8 bases fit TRBD2. J gave up 0 bases and V 6 bases, and 6 bases lay outside the gene matches. The CDR3 is made up of 16 amino acids. This chain's CDR3 is CASRPTSGTNTGELFF. The CDR3 DNA reads as TGTGCCAGCAGGCCCACTAGCGGAACGAACACCGGGGAGCTGTTTTTT.

There are a few counts of this clonotype. The chain couples TRBV2 to TRBJ2-2; 7 bases agree with TRBD2. The junction had 7 bases not matched to a gene; V was cut back by 6 bases and J by 6 bases. This CDR3 has 14 amino acids. Germline loops: CDR1 SNHLY, CDR2 FYNNEI. The CDR3 protein is CASSTLTSAGELFF. The DNA of the CDR3 is TGTGCCAGCAGCACATTAACTAGCGCCGGGGAGCTGTTTTTT.

This chain links TRBV12-3 or TRBV12-4 with TRBJ2-3, with no clear D. CDR3 length: 15 amino acids. Between the trimmed V and J ends, which lost 7 bases and 0 bases, there was a span of 14 bases. The CDR3 DNA reads TGTGCCAGCAATCCAAGGCGAGGCAGCACAGATACGCAGTATTTT. It is translated as CASNPRRGSTDTQYF.

The gene calls are TRBV6-1 and TRBJ2-3; perhaps TRBD2 as D (6 bases). V was shortened by 4 bases and J by 2 bases, with 16 bases between the two germline ends. CDR1 and CDR2 from the germline V gene are MNHNS and SASEGT. The CDR3 totals 16 residues. For the CDR3, the DNA is TGTGCCAGCAGTGCAATGGGGACTTTGTACACAGATACGCAGTATTTT. It codes for CASSAMGTLYTDTQYF.

This clonotype was seen many times. This sequence joins TRBV20-1 and TRBJ1-1; D is undetermined. This CDR3 contains 14 residues. Germline V gives CDR1 DFQATT, CDR2 SNEGSKA (reference sequence). With 3 bases removed from V and 0 bases from J, the gap between germline ends came to 11 bases. The CDR3 nucleotides read TGCAGTGCTAGGCTGCACAGCCTGAACACTGAAGCTTTCTTT. It encodes CSARLHSLNTEAFF.

This clonotype turned up a few times. V is TRBV20-1 and J is TRBJ2-7; 8 nucleotides align to TRBD1. The CDR3 totals 16 residues. V shed 0 bases, J shed 0 bases, and the junction held 7 bases outside the gene matches. CDR1 and CDR2 (germline): DFQATT, SNEGSKA (reference sequence). CDR3 loop: CSARDPRQGPSYEQYF. The CDR3 nucleotides are TGCAGTGCTAGAGATCCCCGACAGGGGCCCTCCTACGAGCAGTACTTC.